The 22 T cell receptor beta chains below all came from one sample that was sequenced in a study of blood T cell repertoires in COVID-19. Profiled with immunoSEQ multiplex PCR; TCRdb holds only in-frame clones, not every one. The sample lists about 250,000 clones; 80% to 85% were seen once. Sequenced sample: PBMCs or T cells enriched from blood (not recorded which). The source of these receptors is a man aged 35-49 years who had been exposed to COVID-19.

J is TRBJ1-4 and V is TRBV5-1; tentative D call: TRBD1 (6 bases). The V gene's germline CDR1 is SGHRS and CDR2 YFSETQ. The CDR3 covers 15 residues. Trimming took off 3 bases at V and 0 bases at J, with 9 bases between the two ends. In nucleotides, the CDR3 is TGCGCCAGCAGCTCAACAGGGACAACTAATGAAAAACTGTTTTTT. It codes for CASSSTGTTNEKLFF.

The chain combines TRBV29-1 with TRBJ2-1, with D unresolved. V was cut by 2 bases and J by 0 bases, with 8 bases left in between. The germline V gene encodes CDR1 SQVTM and CDR2 ANQGSEA. The CDR3 runs 14 residues. CDR3 sequence reads: CSVEPSSSYNEQFF. The CDR3 DNA is TGCAGCGTTGAACCCTCCAGCTCCTACAATGAGCAGTTCTTC.

This chain joins TRBV6-1 and TRBJ2-3; D may be TRBD1 (6 bases). Germline CDR1 MNHNS, CDR2 SASEGT. V was shortened by 3 bases and J by 5 bases, with 21 bases between the two germline ends. CDR3 length: 17 residues. The CDR3 is CASSEFSRGSLVDTQYF. Written as DNA, the CDR3 is TGTGCCAGCAGTGAGTTTAGTAGGGGGAGTCTGGTAGATACGCAGTATTTT.

A remark on this clone: This same CDR3 is encoded by further DNA sequences in the sample. The chain uses TRBV3-1 (or the pseudogene TRBV3-2) and TRBJ1-6; TRBD1 is a possible D gene (5 bases). Germline V gene data show CDR1 as LGHDT and CDR2 as YNNKEL (reference sequence). Trimming shortened V by 1 base and J by 10 bases, and 8 bases separated the two germline ends. The CDR3 has 13 residues. CDR3 in amino acids: CASSQGGGSPLHF. The CDR3 DNA reads TGTGCCAGCAGCCAAGGGGGGGGATCACCCCTCCACTTT.

The V gene is TRBV30, the J gene TRBJ2-3, with TRBD2 matching 8 bases. There are 13 residues in the CDR3. Trimming removed 4 bases from V and 3 bases from J; junction bases left unmatched: 3. CDR1 is GTSNPN, CDR2 SVGIG, per germline (reference sequence). The CDR3 is CAWTGLATDTQYF. The CDR3 coding sequence is TGTGCCTGGACTGGACTAGCTACAGATACGCAGTATTTT.

The chain employs TRBV15 and TRBJ2-7; D might be TRBD2 (6 bases). CDR1 is LNHNV, CDR2 YYDKDF, per germline (reference sequence). The CDR3 totals 16 residues. Trimming left V 0 bases short and J 4 bases short, with 16 bases between. The CDR3 DNA reads TGTGCCACCAGCAGAGAAGGAGGGCAGGGCCTATACGAGCAGTACTTC. This encodes CATSREGGQGLYEQYF.

The V and J genes are TRBV9 and TRBJ2-1; D unclear. CDR3 length: 14 residues. V was clipped by 3 bases and J by 4 bases, with 11 bases between them. The germline V gene encodes CDR1 SGDLS and CDR2 YYNGEE. CDR3 in DNA: TGTGCCAGCAGCGCGAGTACCGGTTACAATGAGCAGTTCTTC. It translates to CASSASTGYNEQFF.

This chain connects TRBV12-5 to TRBJ1-1; D not resolved. V was trimmed by 2 bases and J by 1 base, leaving 5 bases between them. The length of the CDR3 is 13 residues. Germline V lookup: CDR1 LGHNT, CDR2 FRNRAP. CDR3 protein: CASGLKQNTEAFF. In nucleotides, the CDR3 is TGTGCTAGTGGTTTGAAGCAGAACACTGAAGCTTTCTTT.

The chain uses TRBV7-8 and TRBJ2-3, with D possibly TRBD2 on 5 matching bases. Looked up from germline, CDR1 is SGHVS and CDR2 is FQNEAQ. The CDR3 is 16 residues long. Trimming stripped 1 base from V and 1 base from J, with 12 bases between. CDR3 sequence (DNA): TGTGCCAGCAGCTTAGGTTCCAGCGGCCGCACAGATACGCAGTATTTT. It yields the protein CASSLGSSGRTDTQYF.

The rearrangement joins TRBV12-5 to TRBJ2-1, with TRBD2 matching 9 bases. V dropped 2 bases and J dropped 10; count of bases not matched to a gene: 9. The CDR3 extends over 15 amino acids. Germline assignment: CDR1 LGHNT and CDR2 FRNRAP. CDR3 bases: TGTGCTAGTGGTTTGTTCATAGCGGGAGTCCACGAGCAGTTCTTC. Translation gives CASGLFIAGVHEQFF.

The chain couples TRBV5-6 to TRBJ1-1, with D maybe TRBD1 (6 bases). CDR1 is SGHDT and CDR2 is YYEEEE in the germline V gene. The germline V and J ends were trimmed by 0 bases and 6 bases, with 9 bases remaining between them. The length of the CDR3 is 13 residues. CDR3: CASSLGDTPEAFF. The CDR3, as DNA: TGTGCCAGCAGCTTGGGGGACACACCTGAAGCTTTCTTT.

The chain is built from TRBV19 and TRBJ2-7; no clear D. CDR1 and CDR2 from the germline V gene are LNHDA and SQIVND (reference sequence). Trimming left V 6 bases short and J 5 bases short, with 11 bases between. The CDR3 runs 12 residues. CDR3 DNA: TGTGCCAGTAGGAGAAGCCCCAACGAGCAGTACTTC. It is translated as CASRRSPNEQYF.

J is TRBJ2-1 and V is TRBV6-4; TRBD2 matches 14 bases. The CDR3 consists of 17 residues. From germline, CDR1 is MRHNA and CDR2 SNTAGT. Trimming cost V 6 bases and J 5 bases; bases outside gene matches: 9. The CDR3 DNA reads TGTGCCAGCAGCCCCGGACTAGCGGGAGGACCCCACAATGAGCAGTTCTTC. Residues: CASSPGLAGGPHNEQFF.

V usage is TRBV29-1 and J usage is TRBJ1-1; the D is unclear. Germline values: CDR1 SQVTM, CDR2 ANQGSEA. V was shortened by 7 bases and J by 6 bases, with 9 bases between the two germline ends. The CDR3 is 10 residues long. The CDR3 DNA follows: TGCAGCGCCGTTGTTGCTGAAGCTTTCTTT. It encodes CSAVVAEAFF.

This clone has a handful of counts. V and J are TRBV30 and TRBJ1-2, with D possibly matching TRBD1 (6 bases). This CDR3 is 15 amino acids long. Trimming shortened V by 2 bases and J by 8 bases, and 21 bases separated the two germline ends. Germline V lookup: CDR1 GTSNPN, CDR2 SVGIG (reference sequence). CDR3 in amino acids: CAWSHQNRASLGYTF. The CDR3 DNA sequence: TGTGCCTGGAGTCATCAGAACAGGGCCTCACTCGGCTACACCTTC.

V usage is TRBV7-9 and J usage is TRBJ1-2; maybe TRBD1 (5 bases). The germline V gene has CDR1 SEHNR and CDR2 FQNEAQ (reference sequence). V lost 8 bases, J lost 8 bases, and 18 bases lay in between. The CDR3 runs to 13 residues. CDR3 nucleotides: TGTGCCAGCGGAACATTGACAGAACGGGGCTACACCTTC. This encodes CASGTLTERGYTF. The whole variable domain, remainder taken from reference TRBV7-9 and TRBJ1-2, is DTGVSQNPRHKITKRGQNVTFRCDPISEHNRLYWYRQTLGQGPEFLTYFQNEAQLEKSRLLSDRFSAERPKGSFSTLEIQRTEQGDSAMYLCASGTLTERGYTFGSGTRLTVV.

V and J are TRBV30 and TRBJ2-5; maybe TRBD1 (5 bases). Trimming left V 4 bases short and J 5 bases short, with 11 bases between. The CDR3 covers 12 residues. Germline CDR1 reads GTSNPN; CDR2 reads SVGIG (reference sequence). The CDR3 loop is CAWTGYRETQYF. In nucleotides, the CDR3 is TGTGCCTGGACAGGGTACAGGGAGACCCAGTACTTC.

This clone was seen once. V gene TRBV28 combines with J gene TRBJ2-7, with D unclear. Germline V gives CDR1 MDHEN, CDR2 SYDVKM. CDR3 length: 13 amino acids. Trimming cost V 5 bases and J 6 bases, with 14 bases left between them. This CDR3 is CASSAGPTAEQYF. The CDR3 DNA is TGTGCCAGCAGTGCAGGCCCCACCGCCGAGCAGTACTTC.

The CDR3 coding sequence is TGTGCCAGCAGCTCCCTAAGCTCCTACGAGCAGTACTTC. It specifies CASSSLSSYEQYF. The V and J genes are TRBV7-8 and TRBJ2-7; the D is unclear. The CDR3 is 13 amino acids. Trimming pared 4 bases from V and 0 bases from J, leaving 7 bases between. Germline V lookup: CDR1 SGHVS, CDR2 FQNEAQ.

The chain joins TRBV7-3 to TRBJ2-2; tentative D call: TRBD2 (6 bases). The length of the CDR3 is 13 residues. Germline CDR1 and CDR2: SGHTA and FQGTGA. Between the trimmed V and J ends, which lost 5 bases and 4 bases, there was a span of 8 bases. CDR3 DNA: TGTGCCAGCAGCACTAGCAGCACCGGGGAGCTGTTTTTT. This encodes CASSTSSTGELFF.

The chain has TRBV7-9 and TRBJ2-1, with 8 nucleotides matching TRBD2. The CDR3 is 17 amino acids. Trimming removed 1 base from V and 5 bases from J; junction bases left unmatched: 10. Per germline, CDR1 SEHNR and CDR2 FQNEAQ (reference sequence). DNA for the CDR3: TGTGCCAGCAGCTTAGAGGGTAAGGGGACTAGTCACAATGAGCAGTTCTTC. This translates into CASSLEGKGTSHNEQFF.

CDR3: CASSTGYYGYTF. The CDR3 DNA follows: TGTGCCAGCAGTACAGGGTACTATGGCTACACCTTC. The gene calls are TRBV14 and TRBJ1-2, with TRBD1 as a possible D gene (6 bases). Deletions cut 6 bases from V and 3 bases from J, with 8 bases between. The CDR3 is 12 amino acids. From germline, CDR1 is SGHDN and CDR2 FVKESK.